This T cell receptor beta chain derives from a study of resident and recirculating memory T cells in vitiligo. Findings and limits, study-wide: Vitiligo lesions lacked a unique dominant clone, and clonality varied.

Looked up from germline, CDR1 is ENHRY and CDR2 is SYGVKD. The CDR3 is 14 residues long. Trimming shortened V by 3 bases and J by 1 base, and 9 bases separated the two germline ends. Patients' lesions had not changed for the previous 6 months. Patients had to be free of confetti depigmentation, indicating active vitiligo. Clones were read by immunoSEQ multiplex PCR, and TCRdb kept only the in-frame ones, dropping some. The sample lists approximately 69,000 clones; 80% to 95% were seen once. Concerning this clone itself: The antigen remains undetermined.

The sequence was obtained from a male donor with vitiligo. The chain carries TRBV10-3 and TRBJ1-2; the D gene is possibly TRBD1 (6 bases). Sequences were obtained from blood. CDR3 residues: CAISEQGGNYGYTF. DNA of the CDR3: TGTGCCATCAGTGAACAGGGCGGTAACTATGGCTACACCTTC.